The rows below give T cell receptor beta chains drawn from one sample of a study of blood T cell repertoires in COVID-19. Using immunoSEQ multiplex PCR, the repertoire was profiled, and TCRdb retains in-frame clones only, with some absent. The table lists 200,000 or so clones, roughly 76% of them singletons. The sequenced sample consisted of peripheral blood. These receptors were obtained from a woman aged 80 or over with COVID-19, enrolled during active disease. CDR3s include the opening cysteine and the closing phenylalanine or tryptophan. Fields, in order: clone size, J gene, V gene, D gene, CDR3 DNA, CDR3 protein. The D gene is left open where the match is weak. Size is stated for part of the rows, as once, few or many counts, or as a class when the clone is expanded.

size: few
J: TRBJ2-7
V: TRBV4-2
D: TRBD1
DNA: TGTGCCAGCAGCCAAGCCGGGGGACAGGGGATCTACGAGCAGTACTTC
CDR3: CASSQAGGQGIYEQYF

size: .
J: TRBJ2-7
V: TRBV18
D: .
DNA: TGTGCCAGCTCACCACGTCAGGGGCTCTCCTACGAGCAGTACTTC
CDR3: CASSPRQGLSYEQYF

size: .
J: TRBJ1-5
V: TRBV5-1
D: .
DNA: TGCGCCAGCAGCCAGGACCCTAGCGATCAGCCCCAGCATTTT
CDR3: CASSQDPSDQPQHF

size: few
J: TRBJ2-1
V: TRBV9
D: .
DNA: TGTGCCAGCAGCGTAGAGGAGCGAGCCTACAATGAGCAGTTCTTC
CDR3: CASSVEERAYNEQFF

size: .
J: TRBJ1-5
V: TRBV5-4
D: .
DNA: TGTGCCACCCGCCCCGGGATCGGGAATAATCAGCCCCAGCATTTT
CDR3: CATRPGIGNNQPQHF

size: .
J: TRBJ1-2
V: TRBV5-5
D: .
DNA: TGTGCCAGCAGCCCTTGGGCAAGCTATGGCTACACCTTC
CDR3: CASSPWASYGYTF

size: .
J: TRBJ1-3
V: TRBV6-5
D: TRBD1
DNA: TGTGCCAGCAGTCCGACAGGGAGCTCTGGAAACACCATATATTTT
CDR3: CASSPTGSSGNTIYF

size: .
J: TRBJ1-6
V: TRBV27
D: .
DNA: TGTGCCAGCAGTATGCGGGCACTGTGGTATTCACCCCTCCACTTT
CDR3: CASSMRALWYSPLHF

size: .
J: TRBJ1-1
V: TRBV10-3
D: .
DNA: TGTGCCATCGGCGAAACTATGGACACTGAAGCTTTCTTT
CDR3: CAIGETMDTEAFF

size: .
J: TRBJ1-4
V: TRBV18
D: TRBD1
DNA: TGTGCCAGCTCACAAGGGACAGGCGGCGATGAAAAACTGTTTTTT
CDR3: CASSQGTGGDEKLFF

size: .
J: TRBJ2-7
V: TRBV18
D: TRBD2
DNA: TGTGCCAGCTCACCAACTAGCGAAACCTACGAGCAGTACTTC
CDR3: CASSPTSETYEQYF

size: few
J: TRBJ2-7
V: TRBV7-8
D: .
DNA: TGTGCCAGCAGTCACACTAGCAACCCGACCTACGAGCAGTACTTC
CDR3: CASSHTSNPTYEQYF

size: .
J: TRBJ2-2
V: TRBV3-1/TRBV3-2
D: .
DNA: TGTGCCAGCAGCCAGGGGGCTAGTCCCGGGGAGCTGTTTTTT
CDR3: CASSQGASPGELFF

size: .
J: TRBJ1-4
V: TRBV4-2
D: .
DNA: TGTGCCAGCAGCCAAGACAGGGGTTTCAATGAAAAACTGTTTTTT
CDR3: CASSQDRGFNEKLFF

size: .
J: TRBJ1-1
V: TRBV14
D: .
DNA: TGTGCCAGCAGCCACCCACGGACTGAAGCTTTCTTT
CDR3: CASSHPRTEAFF

size: once
J: TRBJ1-1
V: TRBV19
D: .
DNA: TGTGCCAGTAGTATAGTGACGGGGGGTGAAGCTTTCTTT
CDR3: CASSIVTGGEAFF

size: .
J: TRBJ1-3
V: TRBV23-1
D: TRBD1
DNA: TGCGCCAGCAGTCAAGCCGACAGGGCATCTGGAAACACCATATATTTT
CDR3: CASSQADRASGNTIYF

size: .
J: TRBJ1-4
V: TRBV5-1
D: TRBD1
DNA: TGCGCCAGCAGCTTCAGGGGGCTCGAGGAAAAACTGTTTTTT
CDR3: CASSFRGLEEKLFF

size: .
J: TRBJ2-5
V: TRBV5-5
D: TRBD2
DNA: TGTGCCAGCAGCTTTATCGCGGGGGATCTAGAGACCCAGTACTTC
CDR3: CASSFIAGDLETQYF

size: .
J: TRBJ1-5
V: TRBV10-3
D: TRBD1
DNA: TGTGCCATCAGTGAGTCAGGGACAGCAAATCAGCCCCAGCATTTT
CDR3: CAISESGTANQPQHF

size: .
J: TRBJ1-1
V: TRBV4-2
D: .
DNA: TGTGCCAGCAGCTCCACCTCTGGGGGGATCACTGAAGCTTTCTTT
CDR3: CASSSTSGGITEAFF

size: .
J: TRBJ1-2
V: TRBV9
D: .
DNA: TGTGCCAGCAGCGTAACAGGGCGAGGCTATGGCTACACCTTC
CDR3: CASSVTGRGYGYTF

size: .
J: TRBJ2-3
V: TRBV5-6
D: .
DNA: TGTGCCAGCAGCCGGCGGGGTCCAGATACGCAGTATTTT
CDR3: CASSRRGPDTQYF

size: .
J: TRBJ2-7
V: TRBV11-3
D: TRBD1
DNA: TGTGCCAGCAGGAAAGGACAGGGCACAGAGCAGTACTTC
CDR3: CASRKGQGTEQYF

size: .
J: TRBJ1-5
V: TRBV15
D: .
DNA: TGTGCCACCAGCAGAGCAGGGAACAATCAGCCCCAGCATTTT
CDR3: CATSRAGNNQPQHF

size: .
J: TRBJ2-5
V: TRBV5-1
D: TRBD1
DNA: TGCGCCAGCAGCTGGGACAGAGGAGAGACCCAGTACTTC
CDR3: CASSWDRGETQYF

size: .
J: TRBJ1-3
V: TRBV28
D: .
DNA: TGTGCCAGCAGTTTGAGTGGTGCATCTGGAAACACCATATATTTT
CDR3: CASSLSGASGNTIYF